This TCR beta chain was found in a study of T cell responses to AZD1222 COVID-19 vaccine. At the level of the study: Recipients boosted at about 4 weeks or about 12 weeks are pooled.

A note on this clone: Its antigen is unknown.

TCRdb's copy holds only in-frame clones and misses some; the assay was immunoSEQ multiplex PCR. The table lists some 130,000 clones, around 86% of them singletons. Findings and caveats of the study: None of the repertoires were sampled until the peak T cell response had passed.

Sequencing was performed on peripheral blood, taken on day 0 of AZD1222 vaccination. The clonotype originates from an adult in good health.

Here the CDR3 DNA reads TGTGCCACCAGCAAGAACACTGAAGCTTTCTTT. Encoded protein: CATSKNTEAFF. The chain carries TRBV15 and TRBJ1-1; D is unresolved. In germline, CDR1 is LNHNV, CDR2 YYDKDF (reference sequence). CDR3 length equals 11 residues. V lost 4 bases to trimming and J lost 1 base, with 1 base between them.